The 13 T cell receptor beta chains in this list originate from one sample, sequenced in a study of blood T cell repertoires in COVID-19. Repertoires were generated with immunoSEQ multiplex PCR, while TCRdb's copy carries only in-frame clones and drops some. The table records roughly 150,000 clones, 70% to 90% of them present only once. Specimen: peripheral blood. These receptors were obtained from a human donor in a cohort sampled during active COVID-19.

J is TRBJ2-5 and V is TRBV5-1; 9 bases line up with TRBD2. The length of the CDR3 is 18 residues. V dropped 1 base and J dropped 2; count of bases not matched to a gene: 12. The germline V gene encodes CDR1 SGHRS and CDR2 YFSETQ. CDR3 nucleotide sequence: TGCGCCAGCAGCTTGCAAGGGGCTAGCGGGGTCGGGCAAGAGACCCAGTACTTC. The encoded protein is CASSLQGASGVGQETQYF.

The chain carries TRBV6-5 and TRBJ1-1; D gene unclear. This CDR3 comprises 11 residues. CDR1 is MNHEY and CDR2 is SVGAGI in the germline V gene. V dropped 5 bases and J dropped 8 bases, with 9 bases sitting between them. CDR3 sequence (DNA): TGTGCCAGCAGTAACGGGGTGGAAGCTTTCTTT. Translating it yields CASSNGVEAFF.

This chain connects TRBV2 to TRBJ2-7, with 8 bases that match TRBD2. The CDR3 covers 14 residues. Trimming at V came to 6 bases and at J to 4 bases, leaving 8 bases not matched to a gene. Per germline, CDR1 SNHLY and CDR2 FYNNEI. In DNA, the CDR3 is TGTGCCAGCAGCCGGACTAGCTCTTCTTACGAGCAGTACTTC. It yields the protein CASSRTSSSYEQYF.

This sequence joins TRBV3-1 (or the pseudogene TRBV3-2) and TRBJ2-7; 9 bases are shared with TRBD2. The germline gives CDR1 LGHDT, CDR2 YNNKEL (reference sequence). The CDR3 consists of 15 residues. V was clipped by 3 bases and J by 3 bases; unmatched bases: 6. The CDR3 here is CASSQGLADFYEQYF. The CDR3 DNA is TGTGCCAGCAGCCAGGGACTAGCAGATTTCTACGAGCAGTACTTC.

The CDR3 is CASSGREVSGTQYF. The CDR3 region has the DNA TGTGCCAGCAGCGGGCGGGAGGTTAGTGGGACGCAGTATTTT. J is TRBJ2-3 and V is TRBV9; TRBD2 aligns across 8 bases. Trimming at V came to 3 bases and at J to 9 bases, leaving 9 bases not matched to a gene. This CDR3 is built from 14 residues. The germline V gene encodes CDR1 SGDLS and CDR2 YYNGEE.

The V call is TRBV19, the J call TRBJ2-1; 7 bases are a match to TRBD1. The CDR3 extends over 15 amino acids. CDR1 and CDR2 from the germline V gene are LNHDA and SQIVND (reference sequence). Losses at the gene ends were 6 bases for V and 7 bases for J; bases not matched to a gene: 12. CDR3 nucleotide sequence: TGTGCCAGTAGCCAAATCGGGACAGCTCCTAATGAGCAGTTCTTC. This translates into CASSQIGTAPNEQFF.

This chain connects TRBV6-5 to TRBJ1-6; 9 bases are shared with TRBD1. The junction had 3 bases not matched to a gene; V was cut back by 5 bases and J by 10 bases. This CDR3 is 13 amino acids long. Germline V gives CDR1 MNHEY, CDR2 SVGAGI. CDR3 sequence reads: CASSRTGDSPLHF. As DNA, the CDR3 is TGTGCCAGCAGTCGGACAGGGGACTCACCCCTCCACTTT.

V usage is TRBV4-3 and J usage is TRBJ2-7; D is uncertain. The CDR3 has 16 residues. From germline, CDR1 is LGHNA and CDR2 YSLEER. Trimming left V 1 base short and J 0 bases short, with 13 bases between. Written as DNA, the CDR3 is TGCGCCAGCAGCCAAGTGCGAACGAGGAGCTCCTACGAGCAGTACTTC. Its protein is CASSQVRTRSSYEQYF.

The V gene is TRBV7-8, the J gene TRBJ2-7; no reliable D call. CDR1 and CDR2 (germline): SGHVS, FQNEAQ. The V end was cut by 2 bases, the J end by 5 bases, with 4 bases between. The CDR3 is 11 residues long. The CDR3 DNA sequence: TGTGCCAGCAGCTTAACAAACGAGCAGTACTTC. It yields the protein CASSLTNEQYF.

This chain links TRBV4-3 with TRBJ1-2, with D tentatively TRBD1 (5 bases). The CDR3 has 16 amino acids. The V end lost 0 bases, the J end lost 3 bases, and 14 bases lay between the germline ends. Germline V lookup: CDR1 LGHNA, CDR2 YSLEER. The CDR3: CASSQDWGGRDYGYTF. In DNA form, the CDR3 reads TGCGCCAGCAGCCAAGATTGGGGGGGGAGGGACTATGGCTACACCTTC.

This chain connects TRBV5-6 to TRBJ2-7; 9 bases fit TRBD1. Germline values: CDR1 SGHDT, CDR2 YYEEEE. This CDR3 comprises 16 residues. V was clipped by 0 bases and J by 2 bases; unmatched bases: 6. Here the CDR3 reads CASSLDGQGPAYEQYF. CDR3 nucleotide sequence: TGTGCCAGCAGCTTGGACGGACAGGGGCCTGCCTACGAGCAGTACTTC.

The CDR3 loop is CAWNQTSGRARWDEQYF. The CDR3 bases are TGTGCCTGGAACCAGACTAGCGGGAGGGCCAGATGGGACGAGCAGTACTTC. The genes are TRBV30 and TRBJ2-7, with 14 bases fitting TRBD2. With V trimmed by 4 bases and J by 5 bases, 13 bases remained unmatched. The CDR3 extends over 17 amino acids. The germline V gene encodes CDR1 GTSNPN and CDR2 SVGIG (reference sequence).

The table lists this clone with a count of one. The chain has TRBV19 and TRBJ1-5; D perhaps matches TRBD1 (5 bases). The germline V gene encodes CDR1 LNHDA and CDR2 SQIVND (reference sequence). Trimming cost V 3 bases and J 0 bases, with 12 bases left between them. This CDR3 comprises 16 residues. CDR3 sequence: CASSMLTADSNQPQHF. The CDR3 DNA reads as TGTGCCAGTAGTATGCTGACAGCCGATAGCAATCAGCCCCAGCATTTT.